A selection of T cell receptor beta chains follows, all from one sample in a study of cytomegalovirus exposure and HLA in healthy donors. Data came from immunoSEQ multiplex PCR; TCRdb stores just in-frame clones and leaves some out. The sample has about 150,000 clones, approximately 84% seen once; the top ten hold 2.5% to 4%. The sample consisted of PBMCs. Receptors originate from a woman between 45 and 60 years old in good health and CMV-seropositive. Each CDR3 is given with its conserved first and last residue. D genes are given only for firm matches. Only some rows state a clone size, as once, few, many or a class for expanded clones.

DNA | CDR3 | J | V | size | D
TGTGCCAGCGGGATTCCTCCAGGGTATAGCAATCAGCCCCAGCATTTT | CASGIPPGYSNQPQHF | TRBJ1-5 | TRBV27 | . | .
TGTGCCAGCAGCCCTACAGGAACAGCTAATGAAAAACTGTTTTTT | CASSPTGTANEKLFF | TRBJ1-4 | TRBV4-2 | . | .
TGTGCCTGGAGTCCAGTGAACACTGAAGCTTTCTTT | CAWSPVNTEAFF | TRBJ1-1 | TRBV30 | . | .
TGTGCCAGCAGCGCCGGGACACAACTTAACTACGAGCAGTACTTC | CASSAGTQLNYEQYF | TRBJ2-7 | TRBV9 | once | .
TGTGCCAGCTCACGGGGACTAGCATACAATGAGCAGTTCTTC | CASSRGLAYNEQFF | TRBJ2-1 | TRBV18 | . | TRBD2
TGTGCCAGCTCACCCTGGACTAGCGGATCCACAGATACGCAGTATTTT | CASSPWTSGSTDTQYF | TRBJ2-3 | TRBV18 | . | TRBD2
TGTGCCAGCAGTTTGCGGGCGGGGCCCCAGCATTTT | CASSLRAGPQHF | TRBJ1-5 | TRBV27 | . | .
TGTGCCAGCAGCCAGGGAGGGGTTTGGGGGCTCACCGGGGAGCTGTTTTTT | CASSQGGVWGLTGELFF | TRBJ2-2 | TRBV4-2 | . | .
TGTGCCAGCAGTCGGACAGGGGTCTCCTACGAGCAGTACTTC | CASSRTGVSYEQYF | TRBJ2-7 | TRBV7-2 | . | TRBD1
TGCGCCAGCAGCCCGTCGACAGGGGGCGGAAAACTGTTTTTT | CASSPSTGGGKLFF | TRBJ1-4 | TRBV5-1 | . | TRBD1
TGTGCCAGTAGTATAAGGGGACTAGCGGGGCTACAAGAGACCCAGTACTTC | CASSIRGLAGLQETQYF | TRBJ2-5 | TRBV19 | . | TRBD2
TGTGCCAGCAGCTTAGGCGGAGGGCCCTACAATGAGCAGTTCTTC | CASSLGGGPYNEQFF | TRBJ2-1 | TRBV7-8 | . | .
TGTGCCAGCAGCTTGGGCGGAGGCTCCTACAATGAGCAGTTCTTC | CASSLGGGSYNEQFF | TRBJ2-1 | TRBV5-6 | . | .
TGTGCCAGCAGCTTACAGGGGAACTCACCCCTCCACTTT | CASSLQGNSPLHF | TRBJ1-6 | TRBV7-2 | . | .
TGCGCCAGCAGCTTGGGATTGGGTACAGGGGGAATCCTCACTGAAGCTTTCTTT | CASSLGLGTGGILTEAFF | TRBJ1-1 | TRBV5-1 | . | TRBD1
TGTGCCAGCAGCTTGCAACAGTCGAACACTGAAGCTTTCTTT | CASSLQQSNTEAFF | TRBJ1-1 | TRBV5-5 | . | .
TGCGCCAGCAGCCAACTTCACACTTACGGACAGGGGGCAGGTGGGGCCAACGTCCTGACTTTC | CASSQLHTYGQGAGGANVLTF | TRBJ2-6 | TRBV4-1 | . | TRBD1
TGTGCCATCAGTGAGCAAGGGGGAACCGCAGATACGCAGTATTTT | CAISEQGGTADTQYF | TRBJ2-3 | TRBV10-3 | . | .
TGTGCCAGCAGCTTAAATACAGGGGGCGAGCGAGTAGCTTTCTTT | CASSLNTGGERVAFF | TRBJ1-1 | TRBV5-6 | few | TRBD1
TGCGCCAGCAGCTCCGATAGGGGAAGCTCCTACAATGAGCAGTTCTTC | CASSSDRGSSYNEQFF | TRBJ2-1 | TRBV5-1 | few | .
TGTGCCAGCAGCCCACGGACTAGCGGGAGGGCCGCAGATACGCAGTATTTT | CASSPRTSGRAADTQYF | TRBJ2-3 | TRBV5-4 | once | TRBD2
TGTGCCAGCAGTGGCAGGGCAGGAACTGAAGCTTTCTTT | CASSGRAGTEAFF | TRBJ1-1 | TRBV7-2 | . | .
TGTGCCTGGAGAGGGGGCACAGATACGCAGTATTTT | CAWRGGTDTQYF | TRBJ2-3 | TRBV30 | . | .
TGTGCCAGCAGGGGACAGGCTAGCTCCTACGAGCAGTACTTC | CASRGQASSYEQYF | TRBJ2-7 | TRBV6-1 | . | TRBD1
TGCGCCAGCAGCCAGTGGGGGGGGAATGAAGCTTTCTTT | CASSQWGGNEAFF | TRBJ1-1 | TRBV4-1 | . | .
TGCAGCGCCTCGACAGGGCGGTATGGCTACACCTTC | CSASTGRYGYTF | TRBJ1-2 | TRBV29-1 | . | TRBD1
TGTGCCAGCAGCTCGGGCCCGGGGGGCTCCTACAATGAGCAGTTCTTC | CASSSGPGGSYNEQFF | TRBJ2-1 | TRBV9 | . | TRBD2
TGTGCCAGCGGGACTAGCGGGTACTCCGGGGAGCTGTTTTTT | CASGTSGYSGELFF | TRBJ2-2 | TRBV6-1 | . | TRBD2
TGTGCCAGCAGCTCACCACGACAGGGAACTAATGAAAAACTGTTTTTT | CASSSPRQGTNEKLFF | TRBJ1-4 | TRBV9 | . | TRBD1
TGTGCCAGCAGATCGCCGGGACAGGGGGCTGGATACGAGCAGTACTTC | CASRSPGQGAGYEQYF | TRBJ2-7 | TRBV2 | once | TRBD1
TGCGCCAGCAGCCCCGGGACAGAAGCCTACGAGCAGTACTTC | CASSPGTEAYEQYF | TRBJ2-7 | TRBV10-2 | few | TRBD1
TGCGCCAGCAGCCAAGGGGTGCTCGGGGTAAACTATGGCTACACCTTC | CASSQGVLGVNYGYTF | TRBJ1-2 | TRBV4-1 | few | .
TGTGCCAGCAGTTACTCCTGGGACTCGTCGAGGGACGAGCAGTACTTC | CASSYSWDSSRDEQYF | TRBJ2-7 | TRBV6-6 | . | .
TGTGCCAGCAGCTCTCCAAGGGGGACAGGGATAAACACTGAAGCTTTCTTT | CASSSPRGTGINTEAFF | TRBJ1-1 | TRBV7-9 | . | TRBD1
TGCGCCAGCAGTGAGAACGGGCCCCAGCATTTT | CASSENGPQHF | TRBJ1-5 | TRBV10-2 | . | .
TGTGCCAGCAGCTTAGTAGGCAGGGGAAGGGTGAACACTGAAGCTTTCTTT | CASSLVGRGRVNTEAFF | TRBJ1-1 | TRBV11-2 | . | .
TGTGCCAGCAGCCCAGGAAACTCCTACGAGCAGTACTTC | CASSPGNSYEQYF | TRBJ2-7 | TRBV11-2 | . | .
TGCAGTGCTAGGAGGAACACTGAAGCTTTCTTT | CSARRNTEAFF | TRBJ1-1 | TRBV20-1 | . | .
TGTGCCAGCAGCCGGGGGACAGATACGCAGTATTTT | CASSRGTDTQYF | TRBJ2-3 | TRBV7-2 | . | .
TGTGCCAGCAGCCCCACCTTGGGGGGGGGTTTGAACACCGGGGAGCTGTTTTTT | CASSPTLGGGLNTGELFF | TRBJ2-2 | TRBV4-2 | . | TRBD2
TGCAGCGTTGAGTGGACAACTGAAGCTTTCTTT | CSVEWTTEAFF | TRBJ1-1 | TRBV29-1 | . | .
TGTGCCAGCAGCACAGCACCAGGGGACTCTGGAAACACCATATATTTT | CASSTAPGDSGNTIYF | TRBJ1-3 | TRBV9 | . | .
TGTGCCAGCAGCTCCTTGACTAGCGGGGCAACCGGGGAGCTGTTTTTT | CASSSLTSGATGELFF | TRBJ2-2 | TRBV7-2 | . | TRBD2
TGTGCCAGTAGTGGGACTAGGGAGACCCAGTACTTC | CASSGTRETQYF | TRBJ2-5 | TRBV19 | . | TRBD2
TGTGCCAGCAGCCCTGGGACTAGCGGGGTATACGAGCAGTACTTC | CASSPGTSGVYEQYF | TRBJ2-7 | TRBV5-4 | . | TRBD2
TGCGCCAGCAGCTTGGAGAGACCGGGACTAGACCAAAACATTCAGTACTTC | CASSLERPGLDQNIQYF | TRBJ2-4 | TRBV5-1 | . | TRBD2
TGTGCCAGCAGACCACAGGGCGAGGGGACTGAAGCTTTCTTT | CASRPQGEGTEAFF | TRBJ1-1 | TRBV6-1 | . | .
TGTGCCAGCAGCAAAGGGGGCGGGGGGCGCTCCTACGAGCAGTACTTC | CASSKGGGGRSYEQYF | TRBJ2-7 | TRBV21-1 | . | .
TGTGCCAGCAGCGTAGAGATGGAGGACGGTGAGCAGTTCTTC | CASSVEMEDGEQFF | TRBJ2-1 | TRBV9 | . | .
TGTGCCTGGAGTGTGGGGGGGAGCGGGGAGACCCAGTACTTC | CAWSVGGSGETQYF | TRBJ2-5 | TRBV30 | once | TRBD2
TGTGCCAGCAGCTTCACTCCCTCGAGCTCCTACAATGAGCAGTTCTTC | CASSFTPSSSYNEQFF | TRBJ2-1 | TRBV7-2 | few | .
TGCGCCAGCCCGGACAGGGGGTATAACACCATATATTTT | CASPDRGYNTIYF | TRBJ1-3 | TRBV10-2 | . | TRBD1
TGTGCCAGCAGTGTTTCGGGACAGGGGAATGTCGGGACTCAGCATTTT | CASSVSGQGNVGTQHF | TRBJ1-5 | TRBV2 | . | TRBD1
TGTGCCAGCAGTTCCCTGGACAGAGGATATGGCTACACCTTC | CASSSLDRGYGYTF | TRBJ1-2 | TRBV27 | . | .
TGTGCCAGCTCACGGGCAGGGGTCTCTAGAAACACCATATATTTT | CASSRAGVSRNTIYF | TRBJ1-3 | TRBV18 | . | .
TGTGCCAGTAGCCCAGGACAGGGGGTTCCCTTCAGTGGCTACACCTTC | CASSPGQGVPFSGYTF | TRBJ1-2 | TRBV19 | . | TRBD1
TGTGCCAGCAGCCCCTGGGGGGACAGTACCAATGAGCAGTTCTTC | CASSPWGDSTNEQFF | TRBJ2-1 | TRBV7-2 | . | .